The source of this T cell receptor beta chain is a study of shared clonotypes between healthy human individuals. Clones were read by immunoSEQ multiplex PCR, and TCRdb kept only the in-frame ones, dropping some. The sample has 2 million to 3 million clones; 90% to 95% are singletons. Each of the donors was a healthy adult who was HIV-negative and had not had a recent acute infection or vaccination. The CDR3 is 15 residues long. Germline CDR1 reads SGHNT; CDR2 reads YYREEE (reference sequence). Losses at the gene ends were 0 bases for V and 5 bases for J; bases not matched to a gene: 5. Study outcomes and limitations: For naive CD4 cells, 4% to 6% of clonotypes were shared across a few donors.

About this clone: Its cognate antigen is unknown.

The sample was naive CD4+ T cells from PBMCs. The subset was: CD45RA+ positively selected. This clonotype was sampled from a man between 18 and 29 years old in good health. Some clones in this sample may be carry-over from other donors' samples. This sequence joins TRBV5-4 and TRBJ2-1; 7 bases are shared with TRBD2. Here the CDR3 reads CASSLDGRMNNEQFF. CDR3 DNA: TGTGCCAGCAGCTTGGACGGGAGGATGAACAATGAGCAGTTCTTC.